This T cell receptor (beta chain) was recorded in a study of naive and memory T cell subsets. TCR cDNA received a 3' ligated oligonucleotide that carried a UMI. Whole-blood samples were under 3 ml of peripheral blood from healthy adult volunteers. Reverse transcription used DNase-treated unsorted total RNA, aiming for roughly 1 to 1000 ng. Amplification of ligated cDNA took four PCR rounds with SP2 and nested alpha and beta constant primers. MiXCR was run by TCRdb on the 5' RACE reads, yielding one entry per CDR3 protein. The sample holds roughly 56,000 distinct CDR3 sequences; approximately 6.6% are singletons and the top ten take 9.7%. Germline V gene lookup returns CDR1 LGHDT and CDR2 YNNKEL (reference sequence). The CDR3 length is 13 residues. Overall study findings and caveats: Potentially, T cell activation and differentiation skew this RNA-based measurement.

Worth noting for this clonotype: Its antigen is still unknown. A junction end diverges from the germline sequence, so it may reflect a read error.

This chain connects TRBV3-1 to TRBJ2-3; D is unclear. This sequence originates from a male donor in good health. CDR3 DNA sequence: TGTGCCAGGAGCCAAGATGTACTTCCTACGCAGTATTTT. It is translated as CARSQDVLPTQYF.